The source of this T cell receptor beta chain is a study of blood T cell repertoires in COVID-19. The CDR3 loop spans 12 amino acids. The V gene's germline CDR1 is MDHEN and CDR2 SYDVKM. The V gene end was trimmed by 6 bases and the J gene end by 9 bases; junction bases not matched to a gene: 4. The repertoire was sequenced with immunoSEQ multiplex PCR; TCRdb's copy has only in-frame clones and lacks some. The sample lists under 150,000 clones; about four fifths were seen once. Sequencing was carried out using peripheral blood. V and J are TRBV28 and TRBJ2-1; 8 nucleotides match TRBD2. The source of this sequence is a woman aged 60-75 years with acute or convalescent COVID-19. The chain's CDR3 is CASRNSGGEQFF. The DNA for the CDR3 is TGTGCCAGCAGGAACAGCGGGGGTGAGCAGTTCTTC.